This TCR beta chain stems from a study of shared clonotypes between healthy human individuals. Libraries were prepared by immunoSEQ multiplex PCR; TCRdb keeps only in-frame clonotypes and omits some of them. The table lists approximately 2.1 million clones, approximately 93% of them singletons, with roughly 0.36% in the top ten. Germline CDR1 and CDR2: SGHNT and YYREEE (reference sequence). The CDR3 sequence is 14 residues long. J was trimmed by 6 bases and V by 0 bases; bases with no gene match: 0. In this sample, this clone turned up once. The clonotype was recovered from a man younger than 35 in good health. Some clones in this sample may be carry-over from other donors' samples. The sample comprised naive CD4+ T cells from PBMCs. The subset was: CD45RA+ positively selected. The chain uses TRBV5-4 and TRBJ2-7, with 13 bases matching TRBD2. CDR3 bases: TGTGCCAGCAGCTTGGGACTAGCGGGAGGCGAGCAGTACTTC. Its translation is CASSLGLAGGEQYF. The variable domain in full, with the rest retrieved from reference TRBV5-4 and TRBJ2-7, is ETGVTQSPTHLIKTRGQQVTLRCSSQSGHNTVSWYQQALGQGPQFIFQYYREEENGRGNFPPRFSGLQFPNYSSELNVNALELDDSALYLCASSLGLAGGEQYFGPGTRLTVT.